These 20 T cell receptor beta chains share one sample of origin, sequenced in a study of beta chain features in type 1 diabetes. All of the isolated RNA was reverse transcribed, so expressed TCRB transcripts were sequenced. Produced via immunoSEQ multiplex PCR; TCRdb's table is partial and in-frame only. The sample has approximately 400,000 clones, approximately 16% seen once. The specimen was naive CD4+ T cells from blood. The receptor source for this set is a woman in her late teens or twenties in good health.

The chain joins TRBV7-9 to TRBJ2-2, with 9 nucleotides matching TRBD1. There are 16 residues in the CDR3. CDR1 and CDR2 (germline): SEHNR, FQNEAQ (reference sequence). The J segment lost 6 bases and the V segment lost 2 bases, leaving 7 bases of the junction unmatched. CDR3 coding DNA: TGTGCCAGCAGCTTAATGGGGACAGGGAATGCCGGGGAGCTGTTTTTT. Translated: CASSLMGTGNAGELFF.

This clone was detected a few times. Within the sample, other DNA sequences also encode this same CDR3. The chain couples TRBV30 to TRBJ2-3; D gene unclear. V dropped 3 bases and J dropped 4 bases, with 5 bases sitting between them. Germline V gives CDR1 GTSNPN, CDR2 SVGIG (reference sequence). The CDR3 is made up of 11 amino acids. CDR3 sequence reads: CAWSVSDTQYF. Written as DNA, the CDR3 is TGTGCCTGGAGCGTGTCAGATACGCAGTATTTT.

The rearrangement uses TRBV6-1 and TRBJ2-1; D is perhaps TRBD2 (6 bases). The ends were cut back, 7 bases at V and 3 bases at J, with 16 bases in the middle. This CDR3 spans 15 amino acids. Germline assignment: CDR1 MNHNS and CDR2 SASEGT. CDR3 DNA sequence: TGTGCCAGCACCGGATACCCGACTAGCTACAATGAGCAGTTCTTC. It specifies CASTGYPTSYNEQFF.

V gene TRBV28 combines with J gene TRBJ1-4; 7 positions match TRBD1. This CDR3 comprises 14 residues. J lost 3 bases, V lost 5 bases, and 3 bases had no gene match. Germline loops: CDR1 MDHEN, CDR2 SYDVKM. The CDR3 nucleotides read TGTGCCAGCAGTCCCGGGACAGCTAATGAAAAACTGTTTTTT. This gives the protein CASSPGTANEKLFF.

This chain links TRBV7-6 with TRBJ2-1; TRBD2 aligns across 16 bases. After removal of 5 bases from V and 8 bases from J, the junction contained 9 bases not matched to a gene. The CDR3 has 17 residues. Germline values: CDR1 SGHVS, CDR2 FNYEAQ. CDR3 DNA sequence: TGTGCCAGCAGCCTGGGGACTAGCGGGAGGGCCGTGGATGAGCAGTTCTTC. Amino acid sequence: CASSLGTSGRAVDEQFF.

The chain has TRBV21-1 and TRBJ1-2; TRBD1 is the table's D call and was not checked against the DNA. TRBV21-1 is flagged as a pseudogene. This CDR3 is 20 amino acids long. The DNA of the CDR3 is TGTGCCAGCAGCAAAGCAGAGTTGGGGCCTTGGGCCTTGATTAACTATGGCTACACCTTC. Protein sequence: CASSKAELGPWALINYGYTF.

This chain uses TRBV28 with TRBJ2-1, with TRBD2 as a possible D gene (6 bases). The ends were cut back, 5 bases at V and 0 bases at J, with 11 bases in the middle. CDR3 size: 15 residues. Germline assignment: CDR1 MDHEN and CDR2 SYDVKM. The CDR3 loop is CASSTSGYSYNEQFF. CDR3 DNA sequence: TGTGCCAGCAGTACCAGCGGGTACTCCTACAATGAGCAGTTCTTC.

The gene calls are TRBV7-9 and TRBJ2-2; a weak D match, TRBD1 (7 bases). The V gene's germline CDR1 is SEHNR and CDR2 FQNEAQ (reference sequence). V gave up 3 bases and J gave up 5 bases, with 13 bases separating them. The CDR3 length is 15 residues. DNA of the CDR3: TGTGCCAGCAGCTTGATGGCAGGGGGGACCGGGGAGCTGTTTTTT. This translates into CASSLMAGGTGELFF.

V and J are TRBV4-3 and TRBJ2-5; D ambiguous. Trimming left V 0 bases short and J 5 bases short, with 13 bases between. From germline, CDR1 is LGHNA and CDR2 YSLEER. This CDR3 comprises 15 residues. This chain's CDR3 is CASSQEWRGEETQYF. The CDR3 region has the DNA TGCGCCAGCAGCCAAGAGTGGCGCGGTGAGGAGACCCAGTACTTC.

This clone was counted only a few times. This chain uses TRBV5-4 with TRBJ2-5; 7 positions agree with TRBD2. Germline V gives CDR1 SGHNT, CDR2 YYREEE (reference sequence). The J segment lost 4 bases and the V segment lost 1 base, leaving 4 bases of the junction unmatched. The CDR3 has 14 amino acids. CDR3 amino acids: CASSLRLAGETQYF. The CDR3 DNA reads as TGTGCCAGCAGCTTGAGACTAGCAGGAGAGACCCAGTACTTC. Variable domain in full (rest from reference TRBV5-4 and TRBJ2-5): ETGVTQSPTHLIKTRGQQVTLRCSSQSGHNTVSWYQQALGQGPQFIFQYYREEENGRGNFPPRFSGLQFPNYSSELNVNALELDDSALYLCASSLRLAGETQYFGPGTRLLVL.

The table lists this clone with a few counts. The chain uses TRBV30 and TRBJ2-3, with 15 bases matching TRBD2. V gave up 3 bases and J gave up 8 bases; unmatched junction bases: 0. Germline V gives CDR1 GTSNPN, CDR2 SVGIG (reference sequence). CDR3 length equals 13 residues. CDR3 nucleotides: TGTGCCTGGAGGGGACTAGCGGGAGGTACGCAGTATTTT. This codes for CAWRGLAGGTQYF.

This clone was picked up a small number of times. The chain combines TRBV28 with TRBJ2-5, with TRBD1 as a possible D gene (6 bases). Germline lookup yields CDR1 MDHEN and CDR2 SYDVKM. CDR3 length equals 13 residues. The V and J ends lost 5 bases and 6 bases respectively, with 13 bases between them. The CDR3 bases are TGTGCCAGCAGTCCGGGACACATCAAGACCCAGTACTTC. Residues: CASSPGHIKTQYF. Drawing the rest from reference TRBV28 and TRBJ2-5, the complete variable domain is DVKVTQSSRYLVKRTGEKVFLECVQDMDHENMFWYRQDPGLGLRLIYFSYDVKMKEKGDIPEGYSVSREKKERFSLILESASTNQTSMYLCASSPGHIKTQYFGPGTRLLVL.

This clone was counted a few times. V and J are TRBV7-3 and TRBJ2-1; the match to TRBD2 covers 14 bases. Germline-derived CDR1 and CDR2 are SGHTA and FQGTGA. V shed 5 bases, J shed 9 bases, and the junction held 12 bases outside the gene matches. The CDR3 is made up of 17 amino acids. This chain's CDR3 is CASSARGGTSGSSEQFF. CDR3 DNA: TGTGCCAGCAGCGCCCGAGGTGGGACTAGCGGGAGTAGTGAGCAGTTCTTC.

This clone was observed a handful of times. V usage is TRBV20-1 and J usage is TRBJ1-1; D not certain. The V gene's germline CDR1 is DFQATT and CDR2 SNEGSKA (reference sequence). Trimming took 0 bases from V and 5 from J, leaving 4 bases between them. The CDR3 contains 11 residues. CDR3 residues: CSARDQTEAFF. In nucleotides, the CDR3 is TGCAGTGCTAGAGACCAAACTGAAGCTTTCTTT.

The rearrangement links TRBV5-1 to TRBJ2-1, with TRBD2 identical over 13 bases. Germline loops: CDR1 SGHRS, CDR2 YFSETQ. The CDR3 has 14 amino acids. Germline trimming cut 5 bases from V and 7 bases from J; bases unmatched to any gene: 3. The CDR3 loop is CASRLAGGWNEQFF. The CDR3, as DNA: TGCGCCAGCAGACTAGCGGGAGGGTGGAATGAGCAGTTCTTC.

J is TRBJ1-3 and V is TRBV15, with D tentatively TRBD1 (5 bases). Germline CDR1 reads LNHNV; CDR2 reads YYDKDF (reference sequence). This CDR3 is 15 amino acids long. V lost 1 base to trimming and J lost 2 bases, with 9 bases between them. CDR3 sequence reads: CATSRAGGAGNTIYF. The CDR3 DNA reads as TGTGCCACCAGCAGAGCGGGGGGAGCTGGAAACACCATATATTTT.

The rearrangement links TRBV29-1 to TRBJ1-5; TRBD1 matches at 11 bases. The CDR3 consists of 13 residues. The V segment lost 5 bases and the J segment 11 bases; nucleotides outside the gene matches: 8. Per germline, CDR1 SQVTM and CDR2 ANQGSEA. CDR3 loop: CSVSDRGQGAQHF. As DNA, the CDR3 is TGCAGCGTTTCGGACAGGGGGCAGGGTGCCCAGCATTTT.

This clone was detected a few times. The chain uses TRBV28 and TRBJ1-1; D perhaps matches TRBD1 (5 bases). The CDR3 has 13 residues. Germline V CDR1 and CDR2: MDHEN, SYDVKM. V was shortened by 6 bases and J by 3 bases, with 11 bases between the two germline ends. As DNA, the CDR3 is TGTGCCAGCAGCCCCAGGGTTCACACTGAAGCTTTCTTT. Translated, it gives CASSPRVHTEAFF.

This sequence joins TRBV9 and TRBJ1-1, with D unclear. V was clipped by 1 base and J by 4 bases, with 8 bases between them. Germline values: CDR1 SGDLS, CDR2 YYNGEE. The CDR3 extends over 13 amino acids. The CDR3 coding sequence is TGTGCCAGCAGCGTATCGGTCGGCACTGAAGCTTTCTTT. This codes for CASSVSVGTEAFF.

CDR3 residues: CASSSLAEGGETQYF. CDR3 coding DNA: TGCGCCAGCAGCTCACTAGCGGAGGGGGGTGAGACCCAGTACTTC. The chain carries TRBV5-1 and TRBJ2-5, with 8 bases lining up with TRBD2. With 3 bases clipped from V and 5 bases from J, the junction kept 9 bases outside the gene matches. The CDR3 has 15 amino acids. Germline V gene sequence: CDR1 SGHRS, CDR2 YFSETQ. The full variable domain, rest sourced from reference TRBV5-1 and TRBJ2-5, is KAGVTQTPRYLIKTRGQQVTLSCSPISGHRSVSWYQQTPGQGLQFLFEYFSETQRNKGNFPGRFSGRQFSNSRSEMNVSTLELGDSALYLCASSSLAEGGETQYFGPGTRLLVL.